These 7 T cell receptor beta chains were all obtained from the same sample, sequenced in a study of graft-versus-host responses after intestinal transplantation. The antigens of these receptors remain unknown. The method was immunoSEQ multiplex PCR; TCRdb's version includes in-frame clones alone and lacks a portion of them. The sample has approximately 99,000 clones; 85% to 95% are singletons. Sequenced material: unstimulated CD8+ T cells sorted from spleen or lymph node cells, taken before transplant. These receptors were taken from a human donor who was the organ donor for an intestinal transplant.

The gene calls are TRBV9 and TRBJ1-2; possible D gene TRBD1, 5 bases. The CDR3 sequence is 13 residues long. Germline values: CDR1 SGDLS, CDR2 YYNGEE. The V gene lost 3 bases and the J gene lost 7 bases, with 13 bases spanning the gap. CDR3 sequence: CASSAGGSFGYTF. In nucleotides, the CDR3 is TGTGCCAGCAGCGCCGGGGGGAGCTTTGGCTACACCTTC.

The rearrangement links TRBV6-1 to TRBJ1-3, with D possibly being TRBD1 (6 bases). This CDR3 comprises 16 residues. V was cut by 1 base and J by 0 bases, with 10 bases left in between. Germline values: CDR1 MNHNS, CDR2 SASEGT. The CDR3 protein is CASSEGLGGSGNTIYF. The CDR3 bases are TGTGCCAGCAGTGAAGGTCTAGGGGGCTCTGGAAACACCATATATTTT.

The chain combines TRBV2 with TRBJ2-3; 15 bases fit TRBD2. Per the germline V gene, CDR1 is SNHLY and CDR2 is FYNNEI. Trimming took 10 bases from V and 5 from J; bases not matched to a gene: 4. CDR3 length: 14 amino acids. CDR3 sequence reads: CAIWTSGRVDTQYF. CDR3 nucleotides: TGTGCCATTTGGACTAGCGGGAGGGTAGATACGCAGTATTTT.

The gene calls are TRBV28 and TRBJ2-7; 7 bases are a match to TRBD2. The CDR3 runs to 16 residues. CDR1 is MDHEN, CDR2 SYDVKM, per germline. The trim removed 4 bases at V and 7 bases at J, leaving 16 bases unmatched. The chain's CDR3 is CASSSPRDLEAGEQYF. The CDR3 coding sequence is TGTGCCAGCAGTTCCCCCAGGGATTTGGAAGCGGGAGAGCAGTACTTC. The complete variable domain, with remaining parts taken from reference TRBV28 and TRBJ2-7, reads DVKVTQSSRYLVKRTGEKVFLECVQDMDHENMFWYRQDPGLGLRLIYFSYDVKMKEKGDIPEGYSVSREKKERFSLILESASTNQTSMYLCASSSPRDLEAGEQYFGPGTRLTVT.

The rearrangement joins TRBV5-6 to TRBJ2-7, with D tentatively TRBD1 (6 bases). V lost 4 bases, J lost 0 bases, and 11 bases lay in between. This CDR3 has 14 amino acids. Germline values: CDR1 SGHDT, CDR2 YYEEEE. The CDR3 reads CASSQGPGSYEQYF. The DNA of the CDR3 is TGTGCCAGCAGCCAGGGGCCCGGCTCCTACGAGCAGTACTTC.

The V gene is TRBV12-5, the J gene TRBJ1-5, with D maybe TRBD1 (5 bases). The CDR3 is made up of 15 amino acids. Germline V gene sequence: CDR1 LGHNT, CDR2 FRNRAP. The ends were cut back, 1 base at V and 4 bases at J, with 11 bases in the middle. CDR3 amino acids: CASGLGTLYNQPQHF. In DNA form, the CDR3 reads TGTGCTAGTGGTTTGGGGACACTTTATAATCAGCCCCAGCATTTT. Drawing the rest from reference TRBV12-5 and TRBJ1-5, the complete variable domain is DARVTQTPRHKVTEMGQEVTMRCQPILGHNTVFWYRQTMMQGLELLAYFRNRAPLDDSGMPKDRFSAEMPDATLATLKIQPSEPRDSAVYFCASGLGTLYNQPQHFGDGTRLSIL.

The V gene is TRBV5-5, the J gene TRBJ2-5; D possibly corresponds to TRBD2 (5 bases). This CDR3 comprises 13 residues. V was clipped by 4 bases and J by 3 bases, with 10 bases between them. Germline CDR1 SGHKS, CDR2 YYEKEE (reference sequence). The CDR3 coding sequence is TGTGCCAGCAGCCCCCGGACTGAAGAGACCCAGTACTTC. As protein: CASSPRTEETQYF.